Following are 2 T cell receptor beta chains from one sample sequenced in a study of blood T cell repertoires in COVID-19. Clones were read by immunoSEQ multiplex PCR, and TCRdb kept only the in-frame ones, dropping some. Among about 120,000 clones listed, around three quarters were seen once. Input material: peripheral blood. All receptors derive from a woman of 80 years or more with acute or convalescent COVID-19.

The chain combines TRBV7-8 with TRBJ2-3, with TRBD1 matching over 8 bases. Losses at the gene ends were 5 bases for V and 1 base for J; bases not matched to a gene: 5. Germline V CDR1 and CDR2: SGHVS, FQNEAQ. This CDR3 contains 15 residues. This chain's CDR3 is CASSRGTGRTDTQYF. Written as DNA, the CDR3 is TGTGCCAGCAGCCGTGGGACAGGACGCACAGATACGCAGTATTTT.

The chain uses TRBV3-1 (or the pseudogene TRBV3-2) and TRBJ1-3, with D perhaps matching TRBD1 (5 bases). Germline V lookup: CDR1 LGHDT, CDR2 YNNKEL (reference sequence). V lost 2 bases and J 1 base, leaving 6 bases between the germline ends. The CDR3 runs 14 residues. CDR3 loop: CASSQRQSGNTIYF. In DNA form, the CDR3 reads TGTGCCAGCAGCCAAAGACAGTCTGGAAACACCATATATTTT.